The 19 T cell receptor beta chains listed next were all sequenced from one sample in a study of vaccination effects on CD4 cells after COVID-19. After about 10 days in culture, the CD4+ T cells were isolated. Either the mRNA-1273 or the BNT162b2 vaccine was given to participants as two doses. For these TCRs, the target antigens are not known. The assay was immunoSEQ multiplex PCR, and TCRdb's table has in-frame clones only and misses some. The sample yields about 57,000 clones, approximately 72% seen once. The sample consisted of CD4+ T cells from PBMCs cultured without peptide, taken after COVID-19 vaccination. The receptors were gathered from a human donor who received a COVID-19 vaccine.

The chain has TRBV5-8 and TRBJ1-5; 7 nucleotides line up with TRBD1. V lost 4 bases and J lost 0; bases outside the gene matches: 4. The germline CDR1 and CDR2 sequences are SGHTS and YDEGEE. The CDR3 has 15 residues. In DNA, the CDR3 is TGTGCCAGCAGCGACGGGACAGTTAGCAATCAGCCCCAGCATTTT. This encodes CASSDGTVSNQPQHF.

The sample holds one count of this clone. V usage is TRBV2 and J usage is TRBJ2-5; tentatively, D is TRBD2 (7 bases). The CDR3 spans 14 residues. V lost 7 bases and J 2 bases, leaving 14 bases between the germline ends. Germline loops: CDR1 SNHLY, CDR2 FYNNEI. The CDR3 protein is CASTRGGLQETQYF. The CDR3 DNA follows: TGTGCCAGCACCAGGGGAGGGCTACAAGAGACCCAGTACTTC.

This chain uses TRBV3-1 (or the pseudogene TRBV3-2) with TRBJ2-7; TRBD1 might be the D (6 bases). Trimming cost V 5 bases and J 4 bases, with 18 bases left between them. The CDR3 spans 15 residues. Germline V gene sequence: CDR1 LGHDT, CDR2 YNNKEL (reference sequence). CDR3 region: CASSLGPGETYEQYF. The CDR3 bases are TGTGCCAGCAGCTTGGGCCCAGGGGAGACTTACGAGCAGTACTTC.

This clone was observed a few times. The CDR3 region has the DNA TGTGCCAGCAGTGAAGCGGGGCGGGGCGGCACAGATACGCAGTATTTT. Encoded protein: CASSEAGRGGTDTQYF. The chain joins TRBV6-1 to TRBJ2-3; TRBD2 is a possible D gene (6 bases). CDR3 length: 16 amino acids. The V end lost 0 bases, the J end lost 1 base, and 11 bases lay between the germline ends. The germline V gene has CDR1 MNHNS and CDR2 SASEGT.

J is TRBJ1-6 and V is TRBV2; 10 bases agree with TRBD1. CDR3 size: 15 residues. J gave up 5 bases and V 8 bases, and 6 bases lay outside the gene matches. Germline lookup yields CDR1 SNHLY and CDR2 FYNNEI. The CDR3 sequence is CASGVTGGDNSPLHF. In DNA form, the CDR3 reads TGTGCCAGCGGGGTGACAGGGGGCGATAATTCACCCCTCCACTTT. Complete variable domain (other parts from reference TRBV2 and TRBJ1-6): EPEVTQTPSHQVTQMGQEVILRCVPISNHLYFYWYRQILGQKVEFLVSFYNNEISEKSEIFDDQFSVERPDGSNFTLKIRSTKLEDSAMYFCASGVTGGDNSPLHFGNGTRLTVT.

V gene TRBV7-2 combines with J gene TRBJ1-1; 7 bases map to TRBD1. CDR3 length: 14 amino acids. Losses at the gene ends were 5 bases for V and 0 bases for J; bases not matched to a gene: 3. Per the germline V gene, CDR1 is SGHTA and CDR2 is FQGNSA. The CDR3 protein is CASSPTGLNTEAFF. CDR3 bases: TGTGCCAGCAGCCCGACAGGGTTGAACACTGAAGCTTTCTTT.

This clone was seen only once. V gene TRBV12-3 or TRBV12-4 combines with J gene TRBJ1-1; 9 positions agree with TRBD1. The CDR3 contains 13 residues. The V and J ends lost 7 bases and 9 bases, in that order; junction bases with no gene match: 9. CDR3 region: CASTSDRGVKAFF. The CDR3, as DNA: TGTGCCAGCACCTCAGACAGGGGGGTAAAAGCTTTCTTT.

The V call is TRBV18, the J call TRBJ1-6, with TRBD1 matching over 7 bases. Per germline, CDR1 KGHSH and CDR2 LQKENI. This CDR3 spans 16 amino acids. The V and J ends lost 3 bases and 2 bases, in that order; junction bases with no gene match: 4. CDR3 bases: TGTGCCAGCTCACCGGCGACAGGGACCTATAATTCACCCCTCCACTTT. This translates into CASSPATGTYNSPLHF.

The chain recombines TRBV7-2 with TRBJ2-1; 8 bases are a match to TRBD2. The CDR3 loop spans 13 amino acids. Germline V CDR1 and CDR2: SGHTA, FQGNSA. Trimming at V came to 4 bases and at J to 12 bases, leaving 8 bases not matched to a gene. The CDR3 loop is CASSSSNSGGQFF. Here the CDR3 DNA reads TGTGCCAGCAGCTCTTCTAACAGCGGGGGGCAGTTCTTC.

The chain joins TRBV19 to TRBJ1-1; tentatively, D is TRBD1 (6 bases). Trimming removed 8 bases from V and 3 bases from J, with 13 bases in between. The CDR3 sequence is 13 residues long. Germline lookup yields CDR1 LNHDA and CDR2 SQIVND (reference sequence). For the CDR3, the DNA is TGTGCCAGTCGTCGACAGGTGGACACTGAAGCTTTCTTT. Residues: CASRRQVDTEAFF.

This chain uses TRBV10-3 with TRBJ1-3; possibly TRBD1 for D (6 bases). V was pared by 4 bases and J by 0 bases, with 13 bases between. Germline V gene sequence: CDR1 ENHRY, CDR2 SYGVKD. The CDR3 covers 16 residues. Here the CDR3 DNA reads TGTGCCATCAGTGGGGCGGGGGCGGCCTCTGGAAACACCATATATTTT. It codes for CAISGAGAASGNTIYF.

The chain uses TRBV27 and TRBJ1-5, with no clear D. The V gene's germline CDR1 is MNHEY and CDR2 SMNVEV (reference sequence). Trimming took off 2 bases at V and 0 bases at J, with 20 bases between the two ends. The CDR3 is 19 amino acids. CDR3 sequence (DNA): TGTGCCAGCAGTTTAACCGGACTGACGGGCCTTTATAGCAATCAGCCCCAGCATTTT. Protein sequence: CASSLTGLTGLYSNQPQHF.

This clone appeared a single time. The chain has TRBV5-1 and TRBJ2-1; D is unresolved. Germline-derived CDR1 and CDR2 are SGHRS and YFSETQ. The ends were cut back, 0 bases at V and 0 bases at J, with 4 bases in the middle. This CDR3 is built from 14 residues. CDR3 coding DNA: TGCGCCAGCAGCTTGGGGAGCTCCTACAATGAGCAGTTCTTC. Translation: CASSLGSSYNEQFF.

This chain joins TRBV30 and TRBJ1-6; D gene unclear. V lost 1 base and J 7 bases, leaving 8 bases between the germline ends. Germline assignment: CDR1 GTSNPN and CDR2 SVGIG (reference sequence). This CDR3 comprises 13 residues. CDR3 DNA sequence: TGTGCCTGGAGTGAAAACCGCAATTCACCCCTCCACTTT. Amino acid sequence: CAWSENRNSPLHF. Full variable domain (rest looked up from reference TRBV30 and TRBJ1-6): SQTIHQWPATLVQPVGSPLSLECTVEGTSNPNLYWYRQAAGRGLQLLFYSVGIGQISSEVPQNLSASRPQDRQFILSSKKLLLSDSGFYLCAWSENRNSPLHFGNGTRLTVT.

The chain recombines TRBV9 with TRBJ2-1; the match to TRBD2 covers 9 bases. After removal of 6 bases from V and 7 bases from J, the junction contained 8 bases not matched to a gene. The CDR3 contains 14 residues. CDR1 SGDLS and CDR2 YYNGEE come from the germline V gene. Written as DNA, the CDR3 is TGTGCCAGCAACTTAGCGGGAGCGGGGAATGAGCAGTTCTTC. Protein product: CASNLAGAGNEQFF.

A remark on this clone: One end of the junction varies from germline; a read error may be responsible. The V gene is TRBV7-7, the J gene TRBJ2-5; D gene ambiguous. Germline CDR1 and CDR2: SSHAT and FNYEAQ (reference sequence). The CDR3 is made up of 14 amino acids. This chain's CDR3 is CASSPRAGVETQYF. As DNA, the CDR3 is TGTGCTAGCAGCCCGCGAGCTGGGGTAGAGACCCAGTACTTC. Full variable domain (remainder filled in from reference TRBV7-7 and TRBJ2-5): GAGVSQSPRYKVTKRGQDVTLRCDPISSHATLYWYQQALGQGPEFLTYFNYEAQPDKSGLPSDRFSAERPEGSISTLTIQRTEQRDSAMYRCASSPRAGVETQYFGPGTRLLVL.

In DNA, the CDR3 is TGTGCCAGTAGTATTTCTCGACAGGACTATGGCTACACCTTC. Translation: CASSISRQDYGYTF. The V and J genes are TRBV19 and TRBJ1-2; D is possibly TRBD1 (6 bases). The CDR3 contains 14 residues. The germline V and J ends were trimmed by 3 bases and 3 bases, with 11 bases remaining between them. Germline V gene lookup returns CDR1 LNHDA and CDR2 SQIVND (reference sequence).

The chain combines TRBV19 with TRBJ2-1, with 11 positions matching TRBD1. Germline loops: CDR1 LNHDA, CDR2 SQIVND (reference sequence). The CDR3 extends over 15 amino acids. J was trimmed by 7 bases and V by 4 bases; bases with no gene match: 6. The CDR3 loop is CASSTTWDRGNEQFF. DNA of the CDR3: TGTGCCAGTAGTACGACCTGGGACAGGGGGAATGAGCAGTTCTTC.

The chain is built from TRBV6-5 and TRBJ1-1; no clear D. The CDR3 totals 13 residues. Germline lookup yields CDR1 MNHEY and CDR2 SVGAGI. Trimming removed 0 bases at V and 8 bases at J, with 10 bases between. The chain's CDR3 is CASSYSRTGEAFF. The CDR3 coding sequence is TGTGCCAGCAGTTACTCGCGGACGGGAGAAGCTTTCTTT.